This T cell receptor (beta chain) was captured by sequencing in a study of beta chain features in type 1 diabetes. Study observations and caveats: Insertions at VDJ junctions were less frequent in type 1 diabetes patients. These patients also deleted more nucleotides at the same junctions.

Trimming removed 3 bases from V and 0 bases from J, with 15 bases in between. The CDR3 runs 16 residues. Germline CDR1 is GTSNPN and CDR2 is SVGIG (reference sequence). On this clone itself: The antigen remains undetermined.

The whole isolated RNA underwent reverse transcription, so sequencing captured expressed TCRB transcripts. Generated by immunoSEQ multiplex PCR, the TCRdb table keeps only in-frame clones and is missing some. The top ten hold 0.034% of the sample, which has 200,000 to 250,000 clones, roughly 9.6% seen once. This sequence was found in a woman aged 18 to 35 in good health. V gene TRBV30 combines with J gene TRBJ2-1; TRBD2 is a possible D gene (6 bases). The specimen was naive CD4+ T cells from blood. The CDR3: CAWSGGAVSSYNEQFF. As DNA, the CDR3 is TGTGCCTGGAGCGGAGGGGCGGTTAGCTCCTACAATGAGCAGTTCTTC.